A selection of T cell receptor beta chains follows, all from one sample in a study of OX40 agonist ivuxolimab in advanced cancers. Measured with immunoSEQ multiplex PCR; TCRdb has only the in-frame clones, and not every one. The data contain about 44,000 clones, less than 90% of them singletons. The source material was CD4+ or CD8+ T cells sorted from blood, sampled in a trial of the OX40 agonist ivuxolimab. The receptors were sampled from an adult with an advanced solid tumor such as melanoma, head and neck, liver or kidney cancer. The CDR3 runs from the conserved cysteine through the conserved F or W. D genes are given only for firm matches. Size tells how often a clone was seen (once, few, many) or the class of an expanded clone, and some rows leave it out.

clone_size	v_call	cdr3_length	d_call	j_call	cdr3_nt	cdr3_aa
-	TRBV9	13	-	TRBJ1-1	TGTGCCAGCAGCGTAGAGTGGGGGGCTGAAGCTTTCTTT	CASSVEWGAEAFF
few	TRBV10-2	15	-	TRBJ1-2	TGCGCCAGCAGTGAGTCGGGGCGGGGATCTGGGAGCTACACCTTC	CASSESGRGSGSYTF
-	TRBV2	14	TRBD2	TRBJ2-5	TGTGCCAGGTCCGGGACTAGCCTCCAAGAGACCCAGTACTTC	CARSGTSLQETQYF
-	TRBV19	12	TRBD2	TRBJ2-5	TGTGCCAGTCGCGGGGGGAAAGAGACCCAGTACTTC	CASRGGKETQYF
-	TRBV5-1	13	TRBD1	TRBJ1-2	TGCGCCAGCAGCGCGGGACAGGGGGATGGCTACACCTTC	CASSAGQGDGYTF
-	TRBV5-1	15	-	TRBJ2-3	TGCGCCAGCAGCTTGGTGGTAGCGGCCACAGATACGCAGTATTTT	CASSLVVAATDTQYF
-	TRBV9	13	-	TRBJ2-2	TGTGCCAGCAGCGTAGAGGGGGCCGGGGAGCTGTTTTTT	CASSVEGAGELFF
few	TRBV7-9	14	-	TRBJ1-1	TGTGCCAGCAGCTTCGGAGGAGGGAACACTGAAGCTTTCTTT	CASSFGGGNTEAFF
-	TRBV28	13	-	TRBJ1-5	TGTGCCAGCAAAAAAGGGGGCAATCAGCCCCAGCATTTT	CASKKGGNQPQHF
-	TRBV5-4	16	TRBD1	TRBJ2-4	TGTGCCAGCAGCTTGCAGACAGGGGGGGCCAAAAACATTCAGTACTTC	CASSLQTGGAKNIQYF
-	TRBV11-3	14	TRBD2	TRBJ2-7	TGTGCCAGCAGCTCGCGCGGGAGGGCCTCCGAGCAGTACTTC	CASSSRGRASEQYF
-	TRBV7-9	15	-	TRBJ2-7	TGTGCCAGCAGCTCGGGACGGGAGAGGAGCTACGAGCAGTACTTC	CASSSGRERSYEQYF
-	TRBV12-5	12	-	TRBJ2-7	TGTGCTAGTGCCTTGCAGGGGGGCGAGCAGTACTTC	CASALQGGEQYF
-	TRBV4-1	15	-	TRBJ2-7	TGCGCCAGCAGCAGGCAGGGGACCGTCTCCTACGAGCAGTACTTC	CASSRQGTVSYEQYF
-	TRBV1	21	-	TRBJ2-6	TGCACCAGCAGCCGAAAAAGGGGACCCCCACCGATCGGCTCTGGGGCCAACGTCCTGACTTTC	CTSSRKRGPPPIGSGANVLTF
few	TRBV21-1	17	-	TRBJ1-3	TGTGCCAGCAGCAAAGGGCAGGGGTTTTTCTCTGGAAACACCATATATTTT	CASSKGQGFFSGNTIYF
few	TRBV5-1	15	TRBD2	TRBJ2-1	TGCGCCAGCAGCGAGACTAGCGCTTTCTACAATGAGCAGTTCTTC	CASSETSAFYNEQFF
-	TRBV11-2	13	-	TRBJ1-1	TGTGCCAGCAGCGTCAACATGAACACTGAAGCTTTCTTT	CASSVNMNTEAFF
-	TRBV2	16	TRBD1	TRBJ1-5	TGTGCCAGCAGTGGATCCGGGACAGGTAGCAATCAGCCCCAGCATTTT	CASSGSGTGSNQPQHF
few	TRBV4-3	12	-	TRBJ2-3	TGCGCCAGCAGCCAGGAGGGAGATACGCAGTATTTT	CASSQEGDTQYF
medium-sized	TRBV7-2	15	TRBD1	TRBJ1-2	TGTGCCAGCAGCTTAGCAGGGGGCGTGGAGTATGGCTACACCTTC	CASSLAGGVEYGYTF
few	TRBV19	12	TRBD1	TRBJ2-7	TGTGCCAGTAGTATAACAGGGGGCGAGCAGTACTTC	CASSITGGEQYF
-	TRBV10-2	11	-	TRBJ2-1	TGCGCCAGCAAAGTTCGTTATGAGCAGTTCTTC	CASKVRYEQFF
-	TRBV7-3	14	-	TRBJ1-1	TGTGCCAGCAGCTTAGGAGTGGGTAACACTGAAGCTTTCTTT	CASSLGVGNTEAFF
-	TRBV6-5	13	-	TRBJ1-1	TGTGCCAGCAGCCGATACGCCGGGGCGGGGGCTTTCTTT	CASSRYAGAGAFF
few	TRBV5-1	14	TRBD1	TRBJ2-5	TGCGCCAGCAGCTACCAGGGACAGCAAGAGACCCAGTACTTC	CASSYQGQQETQYF
-	TRBV10-2	12	-	TRBJ1-5	TGCGCCAGCAATAGGTCCCCCCAGCCCCAGCATTTT	CASNRSPQPQHF
once	TRBV7-3	13	TRBD1	TRBJ1-1	TGTGCCAGCAGCCCTCAGGGGGGCACTGAAGCTTTCTTT	CASSPQGGTEAFF
-	TRBV5-6	15	-	TRBJ2-3	TGTGCCAGCAGCTCGCATGGGGGGAGTAGGGATACGCAGTATTTT	CASSSHGGSRDTQYF
-	TRBV6-5	14	-	TRBJ2-7	TGTGCCAGCAAAGGGGGTGTAAGCTCCTACGAGCAGTACTTC	CASKGGVSSYEQYF
-	TRBV18	12	-	TRBJ2-1	TGTGCCAGCTCAGCCCTCTGGTATGAGCAGTTCTTC	CASSALWYEQFF